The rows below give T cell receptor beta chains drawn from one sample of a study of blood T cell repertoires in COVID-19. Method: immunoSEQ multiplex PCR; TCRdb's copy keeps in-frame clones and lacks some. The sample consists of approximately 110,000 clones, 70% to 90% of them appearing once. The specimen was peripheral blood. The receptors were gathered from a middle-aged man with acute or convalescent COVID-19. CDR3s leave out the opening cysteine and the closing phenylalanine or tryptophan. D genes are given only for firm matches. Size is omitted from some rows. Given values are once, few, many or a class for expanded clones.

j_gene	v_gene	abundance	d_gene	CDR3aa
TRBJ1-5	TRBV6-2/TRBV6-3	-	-	ASSSRQVNNQPQH
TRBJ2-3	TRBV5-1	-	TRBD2	ASSSGTSGLFGTQY
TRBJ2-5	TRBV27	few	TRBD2	ASGGGAETQY
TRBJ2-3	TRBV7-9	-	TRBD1	ASSEQGADTQY
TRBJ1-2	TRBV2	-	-	ASSVQRGGYT
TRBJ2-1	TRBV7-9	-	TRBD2	ASSPREGSFNEQF
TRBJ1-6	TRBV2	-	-	ASSVHNNSPLH
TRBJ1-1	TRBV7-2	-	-	ASSLPGGKAF
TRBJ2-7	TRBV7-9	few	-	ASSPRTSSYEQY
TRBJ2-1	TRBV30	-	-	AWSATGSREQF
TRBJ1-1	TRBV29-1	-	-	SVERQGNTEAF
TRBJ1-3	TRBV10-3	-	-	ASQGNTGNTIY
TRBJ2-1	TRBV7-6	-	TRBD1	ASRPGQGTPYNEQF
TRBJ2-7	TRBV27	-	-	ASSSSGTPEQY
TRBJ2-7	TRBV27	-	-	ASRGLPYEQY
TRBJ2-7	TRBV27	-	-	ASSLQGGSSHYEQY
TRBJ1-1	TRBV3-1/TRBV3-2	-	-	ASSPRGTNTEAF
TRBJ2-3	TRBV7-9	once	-	ASSSIQGRMQY
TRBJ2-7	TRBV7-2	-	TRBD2	ASSLTGLATYEQY
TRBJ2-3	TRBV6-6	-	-	ASSTPSVADTQY
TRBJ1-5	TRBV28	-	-	ASSLGVGGDYSNQPQH
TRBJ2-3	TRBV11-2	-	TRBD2	ASSPRDKGLADADTQY
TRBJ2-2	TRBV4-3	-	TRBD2	ASSQDLWGGSTGELF
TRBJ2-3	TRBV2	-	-	ASSGRGGGNQFTDTQY
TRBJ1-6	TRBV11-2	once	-	ASSSGSTGALH
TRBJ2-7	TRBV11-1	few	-	ASSFYGSSYEQY
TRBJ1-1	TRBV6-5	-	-	ASSYSTSGYTEAF
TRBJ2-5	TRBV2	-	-	ASSPDTVQETQY
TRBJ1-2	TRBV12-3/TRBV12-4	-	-	ASSLTVNYGYT
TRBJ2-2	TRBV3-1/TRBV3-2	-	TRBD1	ASSHGQVLGGELF
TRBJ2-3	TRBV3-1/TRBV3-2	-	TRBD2	ASSQVGLAGGTDTQY
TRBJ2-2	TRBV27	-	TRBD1	ASSSTRGQGSNTGELF
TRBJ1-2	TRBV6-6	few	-	ASTNRANYGYT
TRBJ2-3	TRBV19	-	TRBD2	ASSMGLAGHARRTDTQY
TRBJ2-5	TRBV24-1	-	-	ATSEIRGGGETQY
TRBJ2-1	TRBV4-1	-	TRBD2	ASSQGLAGGAGSYNEQF
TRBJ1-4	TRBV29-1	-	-	SVVQEGREKLF
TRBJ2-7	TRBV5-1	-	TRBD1	ASSKNFGQGGDEQY
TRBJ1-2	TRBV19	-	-	ASSIDSSYGYT